Shown below are 11 T cell receptor beta chains from a single sample sequenced in a study of human T cells and chemical hapten exposure. A single record per CDR3 protein comes from TCRdb applying MiXCR to the RACE reads. Among 150,000 to 200,000 distinct CDR3 sequences listed, about a quarter were seen once. Sample time point: patch test 3, about 24 weeks after DPC sensitization. Treatment here: therapeutic diphenylcyclopropenone sensitization with weekly scalp DPC. The sample here was whole blood, taken in connection with sensitization to the hapten diphenylcyclopropenone (DPC). The receptor source for this set is a woman between 18 and 29 years old with alopecia areata. Some clones in this sample may be carry-over from other donors' samples.

This clonotype has only one observation. The rearrangement joins TRBV20-1 to TRBJ2-2; TRBD2 matches 9 bases. Trimming cost V 6 bases and J 2 bases; bases outside gene matches: 4. Looked up from germline, CDR1 is DFQATT and CDR2 is SNEGSKA (reference sequence). There are 14 residues in the CDR3. CDR3 nucleotide sequence: TGCAGTGCCTCTAGCGGGGATAACACCGGGGAGCTGTTTTTT. It yields the protein CSASSGDNTGELFF.

This chain uses TRBV7-2 with TRBJ1-2; possible D gene TRBD1, 6 bases. The V end lost 5 bases, the J end lost 4 bases, and 8 bases lay between the germline ends. The germline gives CDR1 SGHTA, CDR2 FQGNSA. CDR3 length: 12 residues. The CDR3 here is CASSRTAYGYTF. CDR3 sequence (DNA): TGTGCCAGCAGCAGGACAGCCTATGGCTACACCTTC.

Only a few counts were recorded for this clonotype. The junction differs from germline at one of its ends, possibly a read error. The chain employs TRBV7-7 and TRBJ2-5; no clear D gene. CDR1 SSHAT and CDR2 FNYEAQ come from the germline V gene (reference sequence). This CDR3 region has 14 residues. The CDR3 loop reads CASSLGPAQETQYF. The CDR3, as DNA: TGTGCTAGCAGCTTAGGCCCAGCCCAAGAGACCCAGTACTTC.

There are many counts of this clonotype. The chain uses TRBV12-3 or TRBV12-4 and TRBJ2-1; 14 bases match TRBD2. This CDR3 is 15 amino acids long. V trimming: 4 bases; J trimming: 9 bases; junction bases outside the gene matches: 5. In DNA, the CDR3 is TGTGCCAGCAGTTGGGGGACTAGCGGGGGAAGTGAGCAGTTCTTC. This codes for CASSWGTSGGSEQFF.

The V gene is TRBV12-3 or TRBV12-4, the J gene TRBJ2-7, with D perhaps given as TRBD1 or TRBD2 (6 bases each). V lost 6 bases and J 6 bases, leaving 24 bases between the germline ends. The CDR3 spans 16 residues. The CDR3 spells CASSPRGRRVLGEQYF. The CDR3 DNA reads TGTGCCAGCAGCCCCCGGGGGCGGAGGGTCTTAGGCGAGCAGTACTTC.

This clonotype has only one observation. This rearrangement joins TRBV6-5 to TRBJ2-2; D gene ambiguous. The CDR3 runs to 13 residues. V was trimmed by 6 bases and J by 6 bases, leaving 11 bases between them. In germline, CDR1 is MNHEY, CDR2 SVGAGI. CDR3: CASRMQAAGELFF. The CDR3 region has the DNA TGTGCCAGCAGGATGCAGGCAGCCGGGGAGCTGTTTTTT.

This clonotype was seen a handful of times. The chain employs TRBV6-2 or TRBV6-3 and TRBJ2-2; perhaps TRBD1 as D (6 bases). Per germline, CDR1 MNHEY and CDR2 SVGEGT. V shed 7 bases and J shed 5 bases, with 14 bases lying between them. The CDR3 contains 14 residues. CDR3 sequence (DNA): TGTGCCAGCACCATTAGGGGGTGGACCGGGGAGCTGTTTTTT. It is translated as CASTIRGWTGELFF.

The rearrangement links TRBV6-2 or TRBV6-3 to TRBJ1-1, with 8 bases that match TRBD1. With V trimmed by 2 bases and J by 5 bases, 4 bases remained unmatched. Per germline, CDR1 MNHEY and CDR2 SVGEGT. This CDR3 spans 14 amino acids. CDR3 residues: CASSYQGARTEAFF. The CDR3 DNA is TGTGCCAGCAGTTACCAGGGGGCGCGAACTGAAGCTTTCTTT.

The CDR3 nucleotides are TGTGCCACCAAGACTGGTAACAATGAGCAGTTCTTC. Its translation: CATKTGNNEQFF. The chain carries TRBV2 and TRBJ2-1; D is unclear. The CDR3 runs 12 residues. Per the germline V gene, CDR1 is SNHLY and CDR2 is FYNNEI. The V end was cut by 10 bases, the J end by 5 bases, with 12 bases between.

J is TRBJ1-1 and V is TRBV7-9; D ambiguous. The CDR3 runs 14 residues. V shed 1 base and J shed 1 base, with 7 bases lying between them. Germline loops: CDR1 SEHNR, CDR2 FQNEAQ (reference sequence). CDR3 amino acids: CASSLVQKNTEAFF. The DNA of the CDR3 is TGTGCCAGCAGCTTAGTACAGAAGAACACTGAAGCTTTCTTT.

This clonotype came up a few times. The chain uses TRBV4-1 and TRBJ2-1; TRBD2 agrees at 9 bases. The V segment lost 3 bases and the J segment 7 bases; nucleotides outside the gene matches: 7. The CDR3 is 15 amino acids. Germline V lookup: CDR1 MGHRA, CDR2 YSYEKL. The CDR3 DNA reads as TGCGCCAGCAGCCAGGCTGCGGGGGGGTGGAATGAGCAGTTCTTC. It translates to CASSQAAGGWNEQFF.